This T cell receptor beta chain was obtained from a study of T cells in Graves' hyperthyroidism and ophthalmopathy. General study findings and limits: Most thyroid clonotypes expanded above 0.001 were also detected in blood.

RNA transcripts provided the source from which TCR beta CDR3 regions were amplified. With the HTBI primer set, the TCR CDR3 went through a first round of RT-PCR. TCRdb processed the multiplex PCR reads anew with MiXCR; each CDR3 protein has one entry. The sample yields approximately 870,000 distinct CDR3 sequences, about 38% seen once. With regard to this clonotype: The antigen is not known.

This sequence was found in a man between 18 and 29 years old with Graves' hyperthyroidism. Sequencing was performed on blood.

The CDR3 bases are TGTGCCAGCAGCTTAAGGGGGCCAGGCCCCATGAACACTGAAGCTTTCTTT. It translates to CASSLRGPGPMNTEAFF. V is TRBV7-9 and J is TRBJ1-1, with 7 bases matching TRBD1. The CDR3 totals 17 residues. In germline, CDR1 is SEHNR, CDR2 FQNEAQ (reference sequence). The V gene end was trimmed by 2 bases and the J gene end by 0 bases; junction bases not matched to a gene: 9.